This T cell receptor (beta chain) is drawn from a study of blood T cell repertoires in COVID-19. The protocol was immunoSEQ multiplex PCR, while the TCRdb copy is restricted to in-frame clones and leaves out a portion. The table records about 120,000 clones, around 85% of them present only once. This clone was seen just once. Source material: peripheral blood. This TCR came from a man aged 25 to 40 with COVID-19, enrolled during active disease.

CDR3 nucleotide sequence: TGTGCCAGTAGTATATCGACTAGCAGGGAGACCCAGTACTTC. This encodes CASSISTSRETQYF. The chain uses TRBV19 and TRBJ2-5, with 7 bases aligning to TRBD2. J was trimmed by 5 bases and V by 2 bases; bases with no gene match: 5. Germline values: CDR1 LNHDA, CDR2 SQIVND (reference sequence). The CDR3 length is 14 residues.